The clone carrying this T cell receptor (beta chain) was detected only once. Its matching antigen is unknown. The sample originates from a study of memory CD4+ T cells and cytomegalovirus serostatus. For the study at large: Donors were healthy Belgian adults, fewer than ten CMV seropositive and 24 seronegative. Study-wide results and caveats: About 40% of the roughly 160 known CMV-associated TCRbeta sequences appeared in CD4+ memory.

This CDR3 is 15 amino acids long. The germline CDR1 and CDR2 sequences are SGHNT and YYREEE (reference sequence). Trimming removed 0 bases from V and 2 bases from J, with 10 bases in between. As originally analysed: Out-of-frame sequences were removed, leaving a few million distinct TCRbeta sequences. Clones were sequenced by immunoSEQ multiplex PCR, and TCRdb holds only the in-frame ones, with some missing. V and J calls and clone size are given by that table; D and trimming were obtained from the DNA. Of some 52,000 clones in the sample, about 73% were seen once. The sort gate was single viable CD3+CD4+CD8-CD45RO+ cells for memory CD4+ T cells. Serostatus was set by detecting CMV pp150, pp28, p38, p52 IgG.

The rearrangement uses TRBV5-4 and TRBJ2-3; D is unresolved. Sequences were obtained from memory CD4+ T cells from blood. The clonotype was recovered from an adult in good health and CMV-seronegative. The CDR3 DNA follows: TGTGCCAGCAGCTTGGGCGGCCTACTCACAGATACGCAGTATTTT. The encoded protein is CASSLGGLLTDTQYF.